Listed here are 3 T cell receptor beta chains from one sample, sequenced in a study of blood T cell repertoires in COVID-19 (dated by TCRdb to between 2020 and 2021). Library preparation was by the immunoSEQ multiplex PCR assay. This immuneACCESS table, as held by TCRdb, lists in-frame sequences with V and J called but not all clones. Of the missing ones, under half trace to an unresolved V gene in checked studies; the others have no known cause. The sample table shows roughly 200,000 clones, and about 90% are seen once. 0.62% of the sample comes from the top ten. The sample taken for sequencing was peripheral blood. These TCRs come from a man aged 50 to 59 with acute or convalescent COVID-19.

DNA of the CDR3: TGTGCCAGCAGCGTAAATCTTTGGGGGGGTGAAGCTTTCTTT. Residues: CASSVNLWGGEAFF. This chain connects TRBV9 to TRBJ1-1; D possibly corresponds to TRBD1 (5 bases). This CDR3 contains 14 residues. V was shortened by 1 base and J by 7 bases, with 14 bases between the two germline ends. The germline CDR1 and CDR2 sequences are SGDLS and YYNGEE. Supplemented by reference TRBV9 and TRBJ1-1, the full variable domain reads DSGVTQTPKHLITATGQRVTLRCSPRSGDLSVYWYQQSLDQGLQFLIQYYNGEERAKGNILERFSAQQFPDLHSELNLSSLELGDSALYFCASSVNLWGGEAFFGQGTRLTVV.

The chain has TRBV28 and TRBJ1-2, with D tentatively TRBD1 (5 bases). CDR1 is MDHEN and CDR2 is SYDVKM in the germline V gene. Trimming shortened V by 6 bases and J by 1 base, and 12 bases separated the two germline ends. The CDR3 spans 14 residues. The CDR3 sequence is CASRQGSDNYGYTF. The CDR3 DNA is TGTGCCAGCAGGCAGGGATCTGATAACTATGGCTACACCTTC.

This clone was seen once. The chain has TRBV19 and TRBJ1-1; no clear D. Germline loops: CDR1 LNHDA, CDR2 SQIVND (reference sequence). Deletions cut 7 bases from V and 6 bases from J, with 9 bases between. The CDR3 is 11 amino acids. The CDR3 protein is CASKNGPEAFF. The CDR3 DNA reads as TGTGCCAGTAAAAATGGGCCTGAAGCTTTCTTT.